Following are 24 T cell receptor beta chains from one sample sequenced in a study of radiotherapy plus CTLA-4 blockade in lung cancer. The assay was immunoSEQ multiplex PCR, and TCRdb's table has in-frame clones only and misses some. Here the sample spans around 120,000 clones, just under 80% being singletons. This specimen was peripheral blood, taken from a patient treated with radiotherapy plus ipilimumab. These receptors came from a human donor with non-small cell lung cancer who had a partial response to radiotherapy plus ipilimumab.

This clone has only a few counts. The genes are TRBV2 and TRBJ1-4; TRBD1 matches at 8 bases. There are 13 residues in the CDR3. The J segment lost 5 bases and the V segment lost 4 bases, leaving 0 bases of the junction unmatched. Germline V gives CDR1 SNHLY, CDR2 FYNNEI. For the CDR3, the DNA is TGTGCCAGCAGTGGGACAGGGAATGAAAAACTGTTTTTT. Translation gives CASSGTGNEKLFF.

This sequence joins TRBV28 and TRBJ1-2; D might be TRBD1 (5 bases). V lost 2 bases to trimming and J lost 8 bases, with 15 bases between them. The CDR3 totals 14 residues. The germline gives CDR1 MDHEN, CDR2 SYDVKM. The CDR3 DNA is TGTGCCAGCAGTTTACGAGAGGTCCGGGGGGGCTACACCTTC. Its protein is CASSLREVRGGYTF.

The CDR3 nucleotides are TGTGCCAGTAGTATAGATCGTCTTGATGAGCAGTTCTTC. It encodes CASSIDRLDEQFF. This chain connects TRBV19 to TRBJ2-1; D is ambiguous. This CDR3 has 13 amino acids. V was cut by 0 bases and J by 8 bases, with 8 bases left in between. CDR1 and CDR2 (germline): LNHDA, SQIVND (reference sequence).

This clone has a single count. This rearrangement joins TRBV10-3 to TRBJ1-6; D unresolved. The germline gives CDR1 ENHRY, CDR2 SYGVKD. Trimming took off 3 bases at V and 0 bases at J, with 6 bases between the two ends. This CDR3 spans 15 amino acids. CDR3 region: CAISEGASYNSPLHF. DNA for the CDR3: TGTGCCATCAGTGAAGGAGCCTCCTATAATTCACCCCTCCACTTT.

The chain carries TRBV18 and TRBJ2-1, with a tentative D call TRBD2 (5 bases). From germline, CDR1 is KGHSH and CDR2 LQKENI. The ends were cut back, 3 bases at V and 0 bases at J, with 12 bases in the middle. The CDR3 sequence is 16 residues long. The CDR3 DNA reads TGTGCCAGCTCACCCTCAGCGGCCTACTCCTACAATGAGCAGTTCTTC. It yields the protein CASSPSAAYSYNEQFF.

This chain links TRBV5-1 with TRBJ1-1, with D unclear. This CDR3 has 15 residues. CDR1 and CDR2 (germline): SGHRS, YFSETQ. V shed 2 bases and J shed 4 bases, with 15 bases lying between them. The CDR3 spells CASSFSPGDGTEAFF. CDR3 nucleotide sequence: TGCGCCAGCAGCTTTTCGCCCGGGGATGGCACTGAAGCTTTCTTT.

V is TRBV5-1 and J is TRBJ2-5; TRBD2 might be the D (5 bases). The CDR3 contains 15 residues. With 2 bases removed from V and 5 bases from J, the gap between germline ends came to 16 bases. CDR1 and CDR2 (germline): SGHRS, YFSETQ. The CDR3 loop reads CASSLSRAPGETQYF. For the CDR3, the DNA is TGCGCCAGCAGCTTATCCCGGGCGCCGGGGGAGACCCAGTACTTC.

This clone has just one count. The chain has TRBV4-3 and TRBJ1-2; maybe TRBD1 (5 bases). The germline V gene has CDR1 LGHNA and CDR2 YSLEER. This CDR3 is 13 amino acids long. The V end lost 0 bases, the J end lost 6 bases, and 8 bases lay between the germline ends. The CDR3 here is CASSQDGHDGYTF. In DNA form, the CDR3 reads TGCGCCAGCAGCCAAGACGGACACGATGGCTACACCTTC.

The chain links TRBV20-1 to TRBJ2-5, with D perhaps matching TRBD2 (5 bases). The germline CDR1 and CDR2 sequences are DFQATT and SNEGSKA (reference sequence). V lost 4 bases to trimming and J lost 13 bases, with 16 bases between them. The CDR3 has 11 residues. For the CDR3, the DNA is TGCAGTGCTAACTTCGGTCAGAGGGCGTACTTC. Translated: CSANFGQRAYF.

This clone was seen once. The genes are TRBV28 and TRBJ2-7; 8 nucleotides agree with TRBD2. Unmatched junction bases numbered 6, after V lost 5 bases and J lost 6 bases. Looked up from germline, CDR1 is MDHEN and CDR2 is SYDVKM. The CDR3 is made up of 13 amino acids. This chain's CDR3 is CASSPGGGGEQYF. CDR3 DNA: TGTGCCAGCAGTCCGGGGGGGGGCGGCGAGCAGTACTTC.

The gene calls are TRBV28 and TRBJ2-1; D uncertain. The CDR3 length is 12 residues. Germline CDR1 is MDHEN and CDR2 is SYDVKM. Trimming shortened V by 3 bases and J by 7 bases, and 7 bases separated the two germline ends. CDR3 protein: CASSFRFNEQFF. The DNA of the CDR3 is TGTGCCAGCAGTTTTCGGTTTAATGAGCAGTTCTTC.

This clone was detected once. The V gene is TRBV5-1, the J gene TRBJ1-1, with D possibly being TRBD1 (6 bases). This CDR3 is built from 15 residues. V lost 2 bases to trimming and J lost 2 bases, with 13 bases between them. Germline V CDR1 and CDR2: SGHRS, YFSETQ. The CDR3 DNA follows: TGCGCCAGCAGCTTTAATGGGGGACACAACACTGAAGCTTTCTTT. Translating gives CASSFNGGHNTEAFF.

V usage is TRBV18 and J usage is TRBJ2-3; 11 bases align to TRBD2. The CDR3 has 16 amino acids. Trimming at V came to 3 bases and at J to 1 base, leaving 3 bases not matched to a gene. Germline assignment: CDR1 KGHSH and CDR2 LQKENI. The CDR3 nucleotides read TGTGCCAGCTCACCCTCGGGACTAGCGGGCACAGATACGCAGTATTTT. It specifies CASSPSGLAGTDTQYF. Full variable domain (outside the CDR3, taken from reference TRBV18 and TRBJ2-3): NAGVMQNPRHLVRRRGQEARLRCSPMKGHSHVYWYRQLPEEGLKFMVYLQKENIIDESGMPKERFSAEFPKEGPSILRIQQVVRGDSAAYFCASSPSGLAGTDTQYFGPGTRLTVL.

This clone was counted a single time. The V gene is TRBV7-2, the J gene TRBJ2-3; TRBD2 aligns across 8 bases. Trimming took 5 bases from V and 1 from J; bases not matched to a gene: 5. This CDR3 is built from 15 residues. CDR1 is SGHTA and CDR2 is FQGNSA in the germline V gene. The DNA for the CDR3 is TGTGCCAGCAGCCGCAGCGGGAGTGGCACAGATACGCAGTATTTT. Its protein product is CASSRSGSGTDTQYF.

This clone turned up a few times. The V call is TRBV19, the J call TRBJ2-2, with no clear D. Germline V gene data show CDR1 as LNHDA and CDR2 as SQIVND (reference sequence). The V gene lost 7 bases and the J gene lost 3 bases, with 12 bases spanning the gap. This CDR3 has 14 residues. The CDR3 region has the DNA TGTGCCAGTAATTCCTGGAGTCACACCGGGGAGCTGTTTTTT. Protein: CASNSWSHTGELFF. Based on the CDR3 plus reference TRBV19 and TRBJ2-2, the full variable domain is DGGITQSPKYLFRKEGQNVTLSCEQNLNHDAMYWYRQDPGQGLRLIYYSQIVNDFQKGDIAEGYSVSREKKESFPLTVTSAQKNPTAFYLCASNSWSHTGELFFGEGSRLTVL.

The chain has TRBV2 and TRBJ2-5, with TRBD1 as a possible D gene (5 bases). Per the germline V gene, CDR1 is SNHLY and CDR2 is FYNNEI. V was trimmed by 2 bases and J by 2 bases, leaving 6 bases between them. The CDR3 length is 13 residues. The chain's CDR3 is CASSERQQETQYF. The CDR3 nucleotides read TGTGCCAGCAGTGAAAGACAGCAAGAGACCCAGTACTTC.

The chain uses TRBV11-1 and TRBJ1-1, with a possible D match to TRBD1 (6 bases). In germline, CDR1 is SGHAT, CDR2 FQDESV (reference sequence). The CDR3 is 12 amino acids. V was trimmed by 5 bases and J by 7 bases, leaving 11 bases between them. CDR3 sequence: CASSPDRLEAFF. CDR3 sequence (DNA): TGTGCCAGCAGCCCCGACAGGCTTGAAGCTTTCTTT.

The genes are TRBV19 and TRBJ2-1; 9 bases line up with TRBD2. The CDR3 totals 14 residues. V trimming: 5 bases; J trimming: 15 bases; junction bases outside the gene matches: 14. The germline gives CDR1 LNHDA, CDR2 SQIVND (reference sequence). CDR3 sequence: CASSASGRLSGMFF. DNA of the CDR3: TGTGCCAGTAGTGCAAGCGGGAGGCTTTCTGGCATGTTCTTC.

In this sample, this clone turned up once. The chain combines TRBV5-1 with TRBJ2-3; possible D gene TRBD2, 6 bases. Per the germline V gene, CDR1 is SGHRS and CDR2 is YFSETQ. V lost 2 bases and J lost 0, with 10 bases in between. The CDR3 consists of 15 residues. The CDR3 sequence is CASSLLGSSTDTQYF. CDR3 sequence (DNA): TGCGCCAGCAGCTTACTCGGGAGTAGCACAGATACGCAGTATTTT.

The V and J genes are TRBV15 and TRBJ2-1, with D perhaps matching TRBD2 (6 bases). The CDR3 consists of 16 residues. Germline CDR1 and CDR2: LNHNV and YYDKDF (reference sequence). Between the trimmed V and J ends, which lost 0 bases and 5 bases, there was a span of 14 bases. Here the CDR3 reads CATSRDMTRGNNEQFF. For the CDR3, the DNA is TGTGCCACCAGCAGAGATATGACTAGAGGGAACAATGAGCAGTTCTTC.

This chain links TRBV6-1 with TRBJ2-7, with D perhaps TRBD1 (6 bases). This CDR3 is built from 13 residues. Germline CDR1 is MNHNS and CDR2 is SASEGT. V was pared by 11 bases and J by 0 bases, with 14 bases between. DNA for the CDR3: TGTGCCGTCGAGGACAGACCCTCCTACGAGCAGTACTTC. Protein sequence: CAVEDRPSYEQYF.

The CDR3: CASSENYGTGMGYTF. The CDR3 nucleotides are TGTGCCAGCAGTGAGAATTACGGGACAGGTATGGGCTACACCTTC. The chain combines TRBV6-1 with TRBJ1-2; 8 bases map to TRBD1. This CDR3 is built from 15 residues. V was clipped by 3 bases and J by 8 bases; unmatched bases: 11. CDR1 is MNHNS, CDR2 SASEGT, per germline.

The gene calls are TRBV7-3 and TRBJ1-1; tentatively, D is TRBD1 (5 bases). Germline CDR1 SGHTA, CDR2 FQGTGA. V lost 4 bases and J 6 bases, leaving 18 bases between the germline ends. The CDR3 extends over 15 amino acids. The CDR3 DNA reads as TGTGCCAGCAGCTCTCAACCCAGGGCAGACGCTGAAGCTTTCTTT. This translates into CASSSQPRADAEAFF.

The chain has TRBV10-2 and TRBJ2-3; the match to TRBD2 covers 9 bases. V was pared by 7 bases and J by 2 bases, with 10 bases of the junction left unmatched. The CDR3 runs to 16 residues. Per the germline V gene, CDR1 is WSHSY and CDR2 is SAAADI. In DNA, the CDR3 is TGCGCCAGCACACCAGCGGGAGGCCCTTCCACAGATACGCAGTATTTT. Its translation is CASTPAGGPSTDTQYF.